The 4 T cell receptor beta chains below come from one sample, sequenced in a study of cytotoxic CD8 clonotypes in ibrutinib-treated CLL. The protocol was immunoSEQ multiplex PCR, while the TCRdb copy is restricted to in-frame clones and leaves out a portion. The table shows 130,000 to 150,000 clones, with 75% to 95% occurring only once. Sequencing used PBMCs, obtained after 12 months of ibrutinib treatment. These receptors were obtained from a human donor with chronic lymphocytic leukemia.

The V gene is TRBV7-9, the J gene TRBJ2-5, with D perhaps TRBD1 (5 bases). This CDR3 is 14 amino acids long. Trimming shortened V by 1 base and J by 1 base, and 7 bases separated the two germline ends. Per germline, CDR1 SEHNR and CDR2 FQNEAQ (reference sequence). The CDR3 spells CASSLEGAQETQYF. The CDR3 bases are TGTGCCAGCAGCTTAGAAGGGGCCCAAGAGACCCAGTACTTC.

The rearrangement links TRBV28 to TRBJ1-5; D unclear. The germline V and J ends were trimmed by 3 bases and 3 bases, with 9 bases remaining between them. Per the germline V gene, CDR1 is MDHEN and CDR2 is SYDVKM. The CDR3 consists of 14 residues. The CDR3 region has the DNA TGTGCCAGCAGTTTGGGCCAGACCAATCAGCCCCAGCATTTT. It codes for CASSLGQTNQPQHF.

This sequence joins TRBV19 and TRBJ1-4; no reliable D call. The CDR3 has 15 residues. The V end lost 9 bases, the J end lost 6 bases, and 20 bases lay between the germline ends. Germline V gives CDR1 LNHDA, CDR2 SQIVND (reference sequence). The CDR3 loop reads CASRREGRGDEKLFF. The CDR3 region has the DNA TGTGCCAGCCGGAGGGAGGGCCGTGGTGATGAAAAACTGTTTTTT. Looking up the rest from reference TRBV19 and TRBJ1-4 gives the full variable domain: DGGITQSPKYLFRKEGQNVTLSCEQNLNHDAMYWYRQDPGQGLRLIYYSQIVNDFQKGDIAEGYSVSREKKESFPLTVTSAQKNPTAFYLCASRREGRGDEKLFFGSGTQLSVL.

The chain has TRBV10-3 and TRBJ2-2, with D unresolved. CDR1 is ENHRY, CDR2 SYGVKD, per germline. V lost 0 bases to trimming and J lost 1 base, with 3 bases between them. CDR3 length: 14 amino acids. CDR3 amino acids: CAISESGNTGELFF. The CDR3 region has the DNA TGTGCCATCAGTGAGTCGGGGAACACCGGGGAGCTGTTTTTT.